The clone carrying this T cell receptor (beta chain) was recorded many times. Its target is unknown. This specimen belongs to a study of Graves' ophthalmopathy and Graves' hyperthyroidism. Active ophthalmopathy (CAS at least 3, NOSPECS at least 4), lasting under 3 months. The diagnosis was founded upon clinical symptoms, serum thyroxine, TRAb, thyroid ultrasound and orbital computed tomography. PBMCs came from approximately 9.6 ml of fresh peripheral blood. RNA served as the template for amplifying TCR beta CDR3 regions. The library came from an HTBI-primed first-round RT-PCR and a second-round multiplex PCR. TCRdb used MiXCR to reprocess the multiplex PCR reads, holding one entry per CDR3 protein. The sample records about 740,000 distinct CDR3 sequences, around 40% being singletons. From germline, CDR1 is SEHNR and CDR2 FQNEAQ (reference sequence). The CDR3 has 19 amino acids. V trimming: 0 bases; J trimming: 2 bases; junction bases outside the gene matches: 8.

Whole-study results and caveats: Using 13 signatures, a model distinguished ophthalmopathy from stable hyperthyroidism, reaching about 90% sensitivity and about 81% specificity.

This TCR came from an adult man with Graves' ophthalmopathy. The sample taken for sequencing was peripheral blood. The chain carries TRBV7-9 and TRBJ2-2, with 11 bases identical to TRBD2. DNA for the CDR3: TGTGCCAGCAGCTTAGCGCCAAGACTAGCGGGAACCAACACCGGGGAGCTGTTTTTT. Translation: CASSLAPRLAGTNTGELFF.